Following are 23 T cell receptor beta chains from one sample sequenced in a study of shared clonotypes between healthy human individuals. Naive CD8 cells comprised CD45RO-negative, CCR7-positively selected cells, excluding terminally differentiated effector memory CD45RA+ cells. The method was immunoSEQ multiplex PCR; TCRdb's version includes in-frame clones alone and lacks a portion of them. The sample contains approximately 600,000 clones, around 96% of which appear only once. Sequenced sample: naive CD8+ T cells sorted from blood. Receptors were obtained from a woman aged 30 to 39 in good health.

The CDR3 is CASSPGVWNTEAFF. In DNA, the CDR3 is TGTGCCAGCAGTCCAGGGGTCTGGAACACTGAAGCTTTCTTT. The rearrangement uses TRBV6-5 and TRBJ1-1, with TRBD1 as a possible D gene (6 bases). This CDR3 comprises 14 residues. V was pared by 5 bases and J by 1 base, with 11 bases between. The V gene's germline CDR1 is MNHEY and CDR2 SVGAGI.

The chain couples TRBV28 to TRBJ2-5, with 8 nucleotides matching TRBD2. The assigned J gene may be wrong: the sequence end matches TRBJ2-7 better. Germline V gives CDR1 MDHEN, CDR2 SYDVKM. The CDR3 runs 15 residues. CDR3 DNA sequence: TGTGCCAGCAGATATAGCGGGAACGAACCCTACGAGCAGTACTTC. This translates into CASRYSGNEPYEQYF.

The rearrangement uses TRBV27 and TRBJ2-3; 7 positions agree with TRBD2. Germline assignment: CDR1 MNHEY and CDR2 SMNVEV (reference sequence). Losses at the gene ends were 5 bases for V and 2 bases for J; bases not matched to a gene: 10. This CDR3 comprises 16 residues. The CDR3 loop is CASSPSAGEATDTQYF. The CDR3 DNA follows: TGTGCCAGCAGTCCGTCGGCGGGAGAGGCCACAGATACGCAGTATTTT.

The gene calls are TRBV4-2 and TRBJ1-5; 9 bases are shared with TRBD1. With V trimmed by 0 bases and J by 9 bases, 3 bases remained unmatched. Germline-derived CDR1 and CDR2 are LGHNA and YNFKEQ. The CDR3 covers 14 residues. The chain's CDR3 is CASSQETGGPPQHF. The CDR3 region has the DNA TGTGCCAGCAGCCAAGAGACAGGGGGACCGCCCCAGCATTTT.

The J gene is TRBJ2-3, the V gene TRBV4-1; D is uncertain. This CDR3 has 16 residues. V lost 4 bases to trimming and J lost 5 bases, with 19 bases between them. Germline CDR1 is MGHRA and CDR2 is YSYEKL. The CDR3 here is CASSPPVGQDIDTQYF. CDR3 nucleotide sequence: TGCGCCAGCAGCCCTCCGGTCGGTCAGGATATAGATACGCAGTATTTT.

V usage is TRBV2 and J usage is TRBJ2-7; maybe TRBD2 (5 bases). Deletions cut 3 bases from V and 4 bases from J, with 22 bases between. The CDR3 spans 17 residues. Germline values: CDR1 SNHLY, CDR2 FYNNEI. The CDR3 loop reads CASSDPGQLVGEYEQYF. Here the CDR3 DNA reads TGTGCCAGCAGTGACCCGGGCCAACTAGTTGGGGAATACGAGCAGTACTTC.

The CDR3 DNA reads as TGTGCCAGCGGGAGCACGTCGGACGGCTACAATCAGCCCCAGCATTTT. This translates into CASGSTSDGYNQPQHF. The rearrangement joins TRBV7-9 to TRBJ1-5; D remains ambiguous. Germline V CDR1 and CDR2: SEHNR, FQNEAQ (reference sequence). The CDR3 is made up of 16 amino acids. V lost 8 bases, J lost 3 bases, and 20 bases lay in between.

The chain carries TRBV7-9 and TRBJ2-4, with 9 bases lining up with TRBD2. The CDR3 length is 14 residues. Looked up from germline, CDR1 is SEHNR and CDR2 is FQNEAQ (reference sequence). With 4 bases clipped from V and 16 bases from J, the junction kept 14 bases outside the gene matches. Written as DNA, the CDR3 is TGTGCCAGCAGCTCGGGACTAGCACCGCTCGTTGCTTACTTC. This sequence encodes CASSSGLAPLVAYF.

V is TRBV27 and J is TRBJ2-7; TRBD2 might be the D (5 bases). This CDR3 has 14 amino acids. The germline CDR1 and CDR2 sequences are MNHEY and SMNVEV (reference sequence). Trimming removed 5 bases at V and 2 bases at J, with 13 bases between. The CDR3 spells CASSVRLATYEQYF. The CDR3 nucleotides read TGTGCCAGCAGTGTAAGGCTAGCAACCTACGAGCAGTACTTC.

The gene calls are TRBV27 and TRBJ2-1; D possibly corresponds to TRBD1 (6 bases). V gave up 4 bases and J gave up 4 bases, with 8 bases separating them. This CDR3 is built from 13 residues. Germline CDR1 reads MNHEY; CDR2 reads SMNVEV (reference sequence). Here the CDR3 DNA reads TGTGCCAGCAGTTCACAGGGATACAATGAGCAGTTCTTC. Translated, it gives CASSSQGYNEQFF.

The rearrangement uses TRBV5-4 and TRBJ2-5, with D perhaps assigned TRBD1 or TRBD2 (5 bases each). The V and J ends lost 4 bases and 11 bases respectively, with 27 bases between them. CDR1 SGHNT and CDR2 YYREEE come from the germline V gene (reference sequence). The CDR3 has 16 residues. The CDR3 DNA sequence: TGTGCCAGCAGCGCAGACGACGGGACCATTAGCCTGGGACAGTACTTC. Its protein is CASSADDGTISLGQYF.

In its sample, this clone was seen once. The V and J genes are TRBV18 and TRBJ2-7, with 7 nucleotides matching TRBD1. The J segment lost 0 bases and the V segment lost 6 bases, leaving 8 bases of the junction unmatched. The germline CDR1 and CDR2 sequences are KGHSH and LQKENI. The CDR3 is made up of 15 amino acids. Here the CDR3 reads CASSSTGDSSYEQYF. Here the CDR3 DNA reads TGTGCCAGCTCGAGCACAGGGGACAGCTCCTACGAGCAGTACTTC.

The count of this clone is one. This chain joins TRBV27 and TRBJ2-2; D may be TRBD1 (6 bases). CDR1 MNHEY and CDR2 SMNVEV come from the germline V gene (reference sequence). V was clipped by 5 bases and J by 5 bases, with 9 bases between them. The CDR3 loop spans 13 amino acids. This chain's CDR3 is CASSLRGTGELFF. Here the CDR3 DNA reads TGTGCCAGCAGTCTAAGGGGGACCGGGGAGCTGTTTTTT.

This chain uses TRBV10-1 with TRBJ2-7; D not certain. V was trimmed by 0 bases and J by 6 bases, leaving 15 bases between them. Germline lookup yields CDR1 WNHNN and CDR2 SYGVQD (reference sequence). This CDR3 contains 15 residues. The CDR3 spells CASSESPATLGEQYF. CDR3 DNA sequence: TGCGCCAGCAGTGAGTCCCCCGCGACGTTGGGCGAGCAGTACTTC.

V gene TRBV27 combines with J gene TRBJ1-5, with 9 bases fitting TRBD1. The CDR3 contains 15 residues. The germline V gene encodes CDR1 MNHEY and CDR2 SMNVEV (reference sequence). V was clipped by 2 bases and J by 4 bases; unmatched bases: 3. CDR3 in DNA: TGTGCCAGCAGTTTAGGACAGGGGTTAAATCAGCCCCAGCATTTT. Its translation: CASSLGQGLNQPQHF.

The chain uses TRBV2 and TRBJ2-7; D remains unclear. The V gene's germline CDR1 is SNHLY and CDR2 FYNNEI. The CDR3 has 12 amino acids. V was pared by 7 bases and J by 3 bases, with 10 bases between. The CDR3 reads CASTFLGYEQYF. The CDR3 DNA follows: TGTGCCAGCACTTTTCTTGGCTACGAGCAGTACTTC.

This clone was seen only a few times. The chain carries TRBV7-9 and TRBJ1-1, with D unclear. The CDR3 runs to 13 residues. Germline assignment: CDR1 SEHNR and CDR2 FQNEAQ (reference sequence). The V end lost 5 bases, the J end lost 5 bases, and 12 bases lay between the germline ends. DNA of the CDR3: TGTGCCAGCAGCCTTACAACCCAGACTGAAGCTTTCTTT. Protein sequence: CASSLTTQTEAFF.

The chain is built from TRBV4-1 and TRBJ1-5; 12 bases fit TRBD1. CDR3 length: 17 residues. Germline loops: CDR1 MGHRA, CDR2 YSYEKL. J lost 2 bases, V lost 4 bases, and 6 bases had no gene match. CDR3 residues: CASSPGQGALGNQPQHF. CDR3 DNA sequence: TGCGCCAGCAGCCCGGGACAGGGGGCGTTGGGCAATCAGCCCCAGCATTTT.

This clone was detected only once. The identical CDR3 is also encoded by other nucleotide sequences in the sample. V gene TRBV7-7 combines with J gene TRBJ2-7; TRBD2 is a possible D gene (5 bases). Germline-derived CDR1 and CDR2 are SSHAT and FNYEAQ (reference sequence). CDR3 length: 14 amino acids. V gave up 2 bases and J gave up 1 base, with 9 bases separating them. The CDR3 reads CASSLKPGSYEQYF. CDR3 in DNA: TGTGCCAGCAGCTTAAAACCGGGGTCCTACGAGCAGTACTTC.

Of note for this clone: Other DNA sequences of this sample code for an identical CDR3. The V call is TRBV4-1, the J call TRBJ1-2; D gene uncertain. The CDR3 has 14 residues. V was pared by 0 bases and J by 4 bases, with 9 bases between. Germline CDR1 is MGHRA and CDR2 is YSYEKL. The CDR3 reads CASSQDGSSYGYTF. CDR3 sequence (DNA): TGCGCCAGCAGCCAAGATGGGTCCAGCTATGGCTACACCTTC.

The chain has TRBV11-2 and TRBJ1-3, with D unresolved. The V gene lost 5 bases and the J gene lost 7 bases, with 12 bases spanning the gap. Per germline, CDR1 SGHAT and CDR2 FQNNGV. This CDR3 comprises 13 residues. The CDR3 loop reads CASSPPGSNTIYF. The CDR3 DNA follows: TGTGCCAGCAGCCCACCCGGGTCGAACACCATATATTTT.

The chain recombines TRBV7-9 with TRBJ1-2; TRBD1 might be the D (5 bases). The CDR3 totals 14 residues. The germline gives CDR1 SEHNR, CDR2 FQNEAQ (reference sequence). With 0 bases removed from V and 4 bases from J, the gap between germline ends came to 9 bases. CDR3 amino acids: CASSLAGQGYGYTF. In DNA, the CDR3 is TGTGCCAGCAGCTTAGCGGGGCAGGGCTATGGCTACACCTTC.

The chain employs TRBV7-9 and TRBJ2-3, with a weak D call TRBD1 (5 bases). The CDR3 spans 14 residues. V was cut by 3 bases and J by 2 bases, with 9 bases left in between. Germline V gives CDR1 SEHNR, CDR2 FQNEAQ (reference sequence). The CDR3: CASSLGRATDTQYF. Here the CDR3 DNA reads TGTGCCAGCAGCTTGGGCAGGGCCACAGATACGCAGTATTTT.